This TCR beta chain derives from a study of beta chain features in type 1 diabetes. Study findings and constraints: Type 1 diabetes patients had moderately but significantly shorter TCRB CDR3s in all four CD4+ subsets.

Since all of the isolated RNA was reverse transcribed, expressed TCRB transcripts were what got sequenced. Only in-frame clones appear in the TCRdb table, and some are missing; sequencing was by immunoSEQ multiplex PCR. The sample records about 260,000 clones, just over 20% being singletons. Germline V gene sequence: CDR1 SSHAT, CDR2 FNYEAQ (reference sequence). The CDR3 sequence is 12 residues long. As regards this clone: Its cognate antigen is unknown. An end of the junction does not agree with germline; a read error may underlie this.

The sequence was collected from a woman between 40 and 55 years old with type 1 diabetes. V and J are TRBV7-7 and TRBJ2-2; the D is unclear. Sequencing was performed on naive CD4+ T cells from blood. In DNA form, the CDR3 reads TGTGCTAGCAGCTTAGCCAGCGGGGAGCTGTTTTTT. This sequence encodes CASSLASGELFF.